The entry below describes one T cell receptor (beta chain). The antigen is unknown. This entry is derived from a study of blood T cells in healthy people across ages. Broader study findings: Age brought a roughly linear fall in TCR beta diversity measured per million T cells.

Germline loops: CDR1 SGDLS, CDR2 YYNGEE. The CDR3 is 16 residues long. The J segment lost 4 bases and the V segment lost 5 bases, leaving 10 bases of the junction unmatched. Primed by a sample-barcoded 5' primer and a J-beta primer mix, a second PCR proceeded for 7 to 11 cycles. Each cDNA was tagged by a template-switch adaptor containing 12 random nucleotides. TCRdb independently ran MiXCR on the 5' RACE reads; one entry per CDR3 protein. Among about 1.6 million distinct CDR3 sequences, almost 35% were seen once, and the ten largest hold approximately 11%. Total RNA was isolated from each sample in quantities of at least 6 micrograms.

This TCR was recovered from a woman in her thirties in good health. The V and J genes are TRBV9 and TRBJ2-3; 10 positions agree with TRBD2. The sequenced material came from blood. CDR3 sequence (DNA): TGTGCCAGCAGTCGTAGTGAGCGGGGGGGTGCAGATACGCAGTATTTT. Translation: CASSRSERGGADTQYF. Full variable domain (missing parts from reference TRBV9 and TRBJ2-3): DSGVTQTPKHLITATGQRVTLRCSPRSGDLSVYWYQQSLDQGLQFLIQYYNGEERAKGNILERFSAQQFPDLHSELNLSSLELGDSALYFCASSRSERGGADTQYFGPGTRLTVL.